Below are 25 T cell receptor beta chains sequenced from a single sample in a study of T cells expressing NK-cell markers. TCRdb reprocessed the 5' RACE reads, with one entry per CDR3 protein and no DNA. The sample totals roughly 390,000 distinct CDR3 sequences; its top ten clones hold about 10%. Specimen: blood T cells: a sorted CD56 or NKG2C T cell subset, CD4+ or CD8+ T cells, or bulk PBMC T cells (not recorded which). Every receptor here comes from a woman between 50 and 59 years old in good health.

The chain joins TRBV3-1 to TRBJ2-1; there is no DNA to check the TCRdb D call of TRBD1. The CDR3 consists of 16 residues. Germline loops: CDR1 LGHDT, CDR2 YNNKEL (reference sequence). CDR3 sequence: CASSPGTSESYNEQFF.

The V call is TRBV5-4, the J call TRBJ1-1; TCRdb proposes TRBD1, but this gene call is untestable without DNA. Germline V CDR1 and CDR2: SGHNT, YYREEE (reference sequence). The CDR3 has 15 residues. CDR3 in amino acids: CASSLVDSMNTEAFF.

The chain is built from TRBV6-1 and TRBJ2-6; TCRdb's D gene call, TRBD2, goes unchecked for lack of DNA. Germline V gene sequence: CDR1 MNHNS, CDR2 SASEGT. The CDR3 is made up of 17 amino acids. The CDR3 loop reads CASSEMFGGTGANVLTF.

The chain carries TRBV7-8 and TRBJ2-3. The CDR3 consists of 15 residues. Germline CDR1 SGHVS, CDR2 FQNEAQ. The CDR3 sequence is CASSLRGRGTDTQYF.

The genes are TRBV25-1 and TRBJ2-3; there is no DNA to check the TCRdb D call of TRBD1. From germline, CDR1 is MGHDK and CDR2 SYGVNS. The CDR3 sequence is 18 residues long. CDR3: CASSGTPRTGVIADTQYF.

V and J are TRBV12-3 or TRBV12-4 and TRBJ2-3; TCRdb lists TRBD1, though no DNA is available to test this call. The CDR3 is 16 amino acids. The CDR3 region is CASGAGDLLWGDTQYF.

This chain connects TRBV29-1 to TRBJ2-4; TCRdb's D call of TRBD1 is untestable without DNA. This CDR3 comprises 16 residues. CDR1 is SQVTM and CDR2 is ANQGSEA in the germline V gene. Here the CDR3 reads CSVESAQGFGKNIQYF.

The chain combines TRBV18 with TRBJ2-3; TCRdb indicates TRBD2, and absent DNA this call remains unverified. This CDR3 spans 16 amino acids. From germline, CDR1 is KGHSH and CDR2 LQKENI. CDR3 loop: CASSPRGLAGASTQYF. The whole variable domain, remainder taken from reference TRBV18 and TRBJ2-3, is NAGVMQNPRHLVRRRGQEARLRCSPMKGHSHVYWYRQLPEEGLKFMVYLQKENIIDESGMPKERFSAEFPKEGPSILRIQQVVRGDSAAYFCASSPRGLAGASTQYFGPGTRLTVL.

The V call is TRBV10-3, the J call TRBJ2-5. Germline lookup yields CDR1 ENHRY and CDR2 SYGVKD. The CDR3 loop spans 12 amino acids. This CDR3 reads CAISEGSQTQYF.

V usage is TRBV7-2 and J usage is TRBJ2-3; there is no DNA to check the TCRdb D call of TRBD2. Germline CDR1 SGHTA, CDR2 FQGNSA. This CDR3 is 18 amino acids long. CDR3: CASSLDWTSGRVWDTQYF.

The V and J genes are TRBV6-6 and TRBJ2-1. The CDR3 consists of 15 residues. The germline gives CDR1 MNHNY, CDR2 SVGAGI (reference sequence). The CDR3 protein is CASRPDGTSYNEQFF.

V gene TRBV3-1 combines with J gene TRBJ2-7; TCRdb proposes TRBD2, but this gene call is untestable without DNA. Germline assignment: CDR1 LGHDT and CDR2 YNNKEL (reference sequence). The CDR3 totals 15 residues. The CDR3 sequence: CASSHERGRAYEQYF.

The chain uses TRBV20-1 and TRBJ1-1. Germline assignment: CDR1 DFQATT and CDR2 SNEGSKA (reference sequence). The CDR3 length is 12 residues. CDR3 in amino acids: CSAEGSLGMAFF.

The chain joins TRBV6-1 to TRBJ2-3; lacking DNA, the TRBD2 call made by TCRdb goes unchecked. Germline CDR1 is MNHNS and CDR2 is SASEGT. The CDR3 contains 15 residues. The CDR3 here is CASSATSNPADTQYF.

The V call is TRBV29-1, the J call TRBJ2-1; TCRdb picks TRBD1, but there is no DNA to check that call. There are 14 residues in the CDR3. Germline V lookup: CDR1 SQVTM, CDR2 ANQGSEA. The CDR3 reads CSVGAYGGYNEQFF.

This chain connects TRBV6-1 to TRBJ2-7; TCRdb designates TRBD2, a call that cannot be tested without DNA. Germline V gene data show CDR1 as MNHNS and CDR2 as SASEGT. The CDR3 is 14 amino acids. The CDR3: CASNIAGGPYEQYF.

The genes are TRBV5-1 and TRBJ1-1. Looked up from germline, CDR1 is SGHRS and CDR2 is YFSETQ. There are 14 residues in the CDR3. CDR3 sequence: CASSLEAGFTEAFF.

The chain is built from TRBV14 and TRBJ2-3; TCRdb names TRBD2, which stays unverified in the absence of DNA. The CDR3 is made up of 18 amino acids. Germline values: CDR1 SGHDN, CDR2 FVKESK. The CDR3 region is CASSLRRGLAGGADTQYF.

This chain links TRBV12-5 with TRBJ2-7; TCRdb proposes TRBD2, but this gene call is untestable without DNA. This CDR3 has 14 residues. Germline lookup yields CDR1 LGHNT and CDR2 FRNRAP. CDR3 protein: CASGLGAGDYEQYF.

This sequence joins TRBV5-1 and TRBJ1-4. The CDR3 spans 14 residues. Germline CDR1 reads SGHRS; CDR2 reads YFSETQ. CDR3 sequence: CASRRTATNEKLFF.

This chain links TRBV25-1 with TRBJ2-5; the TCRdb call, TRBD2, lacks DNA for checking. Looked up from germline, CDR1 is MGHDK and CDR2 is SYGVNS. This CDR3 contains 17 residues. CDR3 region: CASSEWGSSGWGETQYF.

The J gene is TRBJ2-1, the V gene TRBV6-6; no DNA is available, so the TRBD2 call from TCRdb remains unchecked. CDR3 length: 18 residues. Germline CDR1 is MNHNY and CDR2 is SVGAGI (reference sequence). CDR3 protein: CASSYSTAGLAGWSEQFF.

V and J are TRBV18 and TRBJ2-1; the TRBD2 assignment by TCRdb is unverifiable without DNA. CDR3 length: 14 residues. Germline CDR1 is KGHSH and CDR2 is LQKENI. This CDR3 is CASSIAGTYNEQFF.

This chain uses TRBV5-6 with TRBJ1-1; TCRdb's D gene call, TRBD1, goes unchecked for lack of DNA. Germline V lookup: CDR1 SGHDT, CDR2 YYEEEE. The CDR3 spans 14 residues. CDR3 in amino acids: CASSTDRGLTEAFF.

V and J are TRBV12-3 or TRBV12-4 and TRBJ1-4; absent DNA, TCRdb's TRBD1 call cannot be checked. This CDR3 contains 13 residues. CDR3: CASRGHGREKLFF.